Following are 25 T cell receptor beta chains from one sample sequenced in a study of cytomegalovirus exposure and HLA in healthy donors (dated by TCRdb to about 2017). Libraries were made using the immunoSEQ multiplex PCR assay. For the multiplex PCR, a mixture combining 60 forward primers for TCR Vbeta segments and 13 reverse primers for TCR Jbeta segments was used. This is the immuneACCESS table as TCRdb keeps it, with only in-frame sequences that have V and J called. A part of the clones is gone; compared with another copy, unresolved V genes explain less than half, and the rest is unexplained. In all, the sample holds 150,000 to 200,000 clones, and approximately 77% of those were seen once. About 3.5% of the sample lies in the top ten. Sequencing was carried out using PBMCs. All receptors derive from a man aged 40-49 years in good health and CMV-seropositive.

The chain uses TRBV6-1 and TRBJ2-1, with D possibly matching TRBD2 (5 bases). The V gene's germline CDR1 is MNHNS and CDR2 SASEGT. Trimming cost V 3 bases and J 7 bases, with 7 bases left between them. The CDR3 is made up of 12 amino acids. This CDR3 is CASSEVANEQFF. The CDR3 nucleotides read TGTGCCAGCAGTGAGGTAGCGAATGAGCAGTTCTTC.

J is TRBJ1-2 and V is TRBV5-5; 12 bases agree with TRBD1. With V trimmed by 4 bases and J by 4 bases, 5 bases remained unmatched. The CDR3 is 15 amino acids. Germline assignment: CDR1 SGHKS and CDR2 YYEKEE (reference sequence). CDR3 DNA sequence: TGTGCCAGCAGCACAGGGACAGGGGGCGGCTATGGCTACACCTTC. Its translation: CASSTGTGGGYGYTF.

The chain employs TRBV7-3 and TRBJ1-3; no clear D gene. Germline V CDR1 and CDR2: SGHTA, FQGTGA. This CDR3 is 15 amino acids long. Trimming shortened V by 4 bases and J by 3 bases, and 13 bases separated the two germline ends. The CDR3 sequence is CASSYRRGVGNTIYF. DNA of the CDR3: TGTGCCAGCAGCTACCGCCGGGGAGTTGGAAACACCATATATTTT.

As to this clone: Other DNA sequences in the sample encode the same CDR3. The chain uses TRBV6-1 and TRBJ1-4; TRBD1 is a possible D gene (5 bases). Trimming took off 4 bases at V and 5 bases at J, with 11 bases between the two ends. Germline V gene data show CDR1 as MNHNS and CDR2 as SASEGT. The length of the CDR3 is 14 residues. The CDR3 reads CASSGRDPNEKLFF. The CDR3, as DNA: TGTGCCAGCAGTGGCAGGGATCCCAATGAAAAACTGTTTTTT.

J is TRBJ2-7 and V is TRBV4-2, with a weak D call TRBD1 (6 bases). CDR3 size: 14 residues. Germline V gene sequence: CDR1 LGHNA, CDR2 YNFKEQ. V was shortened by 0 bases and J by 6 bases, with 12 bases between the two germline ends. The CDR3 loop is CASSQDHRAAEQYF. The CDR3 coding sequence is TGTGCCAGCAGCCAAGATCACAGGGCCGCCGAGCAGTACTTC.

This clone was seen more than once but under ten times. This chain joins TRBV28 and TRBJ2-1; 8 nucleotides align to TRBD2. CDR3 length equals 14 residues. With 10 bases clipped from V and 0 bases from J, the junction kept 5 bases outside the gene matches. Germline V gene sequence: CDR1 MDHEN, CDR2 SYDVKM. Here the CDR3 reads CATISGTSYNEQFF. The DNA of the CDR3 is TGTGCCACTATTAGCGGGACCTCCTACAATGAGCAGTTCTTC.

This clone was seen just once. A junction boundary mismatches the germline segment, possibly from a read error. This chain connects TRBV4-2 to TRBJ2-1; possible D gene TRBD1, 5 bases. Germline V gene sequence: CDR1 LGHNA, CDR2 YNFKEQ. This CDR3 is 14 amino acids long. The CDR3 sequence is CAGSQAGYVDEQFF. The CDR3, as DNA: TGTGCCGGCAGCCAAGCAGGGTACGTGGATGAGCAGTTCTTC.

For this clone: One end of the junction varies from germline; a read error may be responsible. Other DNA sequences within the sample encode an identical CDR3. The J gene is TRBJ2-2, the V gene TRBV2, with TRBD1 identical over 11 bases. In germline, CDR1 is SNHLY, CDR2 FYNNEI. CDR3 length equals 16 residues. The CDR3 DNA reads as TGCGCCAGCAGTGGACAGGGGGCCTCGAACACCGGGGAGCTGTTTTTT. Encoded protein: CASSGQGASNTGELFF.

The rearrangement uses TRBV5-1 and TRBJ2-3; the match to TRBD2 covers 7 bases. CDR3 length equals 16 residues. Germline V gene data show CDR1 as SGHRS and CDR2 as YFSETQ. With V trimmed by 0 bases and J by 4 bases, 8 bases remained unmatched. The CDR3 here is CASSLASTGGSDTQYF. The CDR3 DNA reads TGCGCCAGCAGCTTGGCCTCGACGGGGGGATCAGATACGCAGTATTTT.

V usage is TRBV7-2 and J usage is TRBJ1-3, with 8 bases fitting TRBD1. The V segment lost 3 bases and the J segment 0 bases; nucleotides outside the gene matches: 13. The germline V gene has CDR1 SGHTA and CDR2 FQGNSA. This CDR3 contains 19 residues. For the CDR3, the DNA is TGTGCCAGCAGCTTCGGACAGGGCCTGAACCGCTACTCTGGAAACACCATATATTTT. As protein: CASSFGQGLNRYSGNTIYF.

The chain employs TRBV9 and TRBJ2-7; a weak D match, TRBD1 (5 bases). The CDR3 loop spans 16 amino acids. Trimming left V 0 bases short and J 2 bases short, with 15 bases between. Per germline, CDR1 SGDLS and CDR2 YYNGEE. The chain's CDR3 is CASSVGLSRAPYEQYF. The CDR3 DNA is TGTGCCAGCAGCGTAGGTCTCTCCAGGGCCCCCTACGAGCAGTACTTC.

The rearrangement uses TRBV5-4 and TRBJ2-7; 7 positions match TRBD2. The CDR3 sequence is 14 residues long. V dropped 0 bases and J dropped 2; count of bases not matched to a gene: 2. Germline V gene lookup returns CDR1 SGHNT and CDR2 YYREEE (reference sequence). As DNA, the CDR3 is TGTGCCAGCAGCTTGGCTAGCGGCCCCTACGAGCAGTACTTC. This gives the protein CASSLASGPYEQYF.

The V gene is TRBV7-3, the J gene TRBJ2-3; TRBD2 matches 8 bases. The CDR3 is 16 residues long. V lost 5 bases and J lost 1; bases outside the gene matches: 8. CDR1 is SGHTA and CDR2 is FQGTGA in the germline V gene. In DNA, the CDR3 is TGTGCCAGCAGCCCAGTGGGCGGGGGGCGCACAGATACGCAGTATTTT. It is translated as CASSPVGGGRTDTQYF.

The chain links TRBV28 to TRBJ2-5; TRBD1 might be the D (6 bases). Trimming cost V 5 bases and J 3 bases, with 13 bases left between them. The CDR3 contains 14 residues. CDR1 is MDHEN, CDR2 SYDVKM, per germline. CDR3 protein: CASSVQGSKETQYF. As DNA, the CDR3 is TGTGCCAGCAGTGTGCAGGGGTCTAAAGAGACCCAGTACTTC.

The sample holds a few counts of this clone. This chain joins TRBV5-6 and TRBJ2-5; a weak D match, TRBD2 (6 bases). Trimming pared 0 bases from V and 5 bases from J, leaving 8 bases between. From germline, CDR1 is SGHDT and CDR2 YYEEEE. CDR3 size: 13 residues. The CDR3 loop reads CASSLAGDETQYF. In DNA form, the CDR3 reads TGTGCCAGCAGCTTGGCGGGGGATGAGACCCAGTACTTC.

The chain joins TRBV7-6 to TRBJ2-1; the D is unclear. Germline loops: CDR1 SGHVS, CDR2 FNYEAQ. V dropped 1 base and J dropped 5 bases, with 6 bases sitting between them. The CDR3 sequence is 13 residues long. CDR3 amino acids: CASSLGANNEQFF. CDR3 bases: TGTGCCAGCAGCTTAGGGGCCAACAATGAGCAGTTCTTC.

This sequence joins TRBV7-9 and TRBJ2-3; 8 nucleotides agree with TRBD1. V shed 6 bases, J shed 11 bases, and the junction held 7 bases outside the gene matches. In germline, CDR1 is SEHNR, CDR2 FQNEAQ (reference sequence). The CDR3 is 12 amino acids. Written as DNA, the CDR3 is TGTGCCAGCAGTCCGGACAGGGTGAGGCAGTATTTT. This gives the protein CASSPDRVRQYF.

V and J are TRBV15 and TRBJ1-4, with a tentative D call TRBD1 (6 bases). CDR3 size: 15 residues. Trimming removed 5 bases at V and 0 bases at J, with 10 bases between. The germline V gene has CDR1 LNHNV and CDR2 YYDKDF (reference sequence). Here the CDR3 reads CATSHRVATNEKLFF. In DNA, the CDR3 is TGTGCCACCAGCCACAGGGTTGCAACTAATGAAAAACTGTTTTTT.

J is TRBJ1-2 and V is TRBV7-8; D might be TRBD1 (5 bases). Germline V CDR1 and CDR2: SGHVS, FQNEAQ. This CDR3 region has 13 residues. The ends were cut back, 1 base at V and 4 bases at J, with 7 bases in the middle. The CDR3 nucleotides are TGTGCCAGCAGCTTAGACCAGGGCTATGGCTACACCTTC. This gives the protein CASSLDQGYGYTF. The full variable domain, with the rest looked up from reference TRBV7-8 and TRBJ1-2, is GAGVSQSPRYKVAKRGQDVALRCDPISGHVSLFWYQQALGQGPEFLTYFQNEAQLDKSGLPSDRFFAERPEGSVSTLKIQRTQQEDSAVYLCASSLDQGYGYTFGSGTRLTVV.

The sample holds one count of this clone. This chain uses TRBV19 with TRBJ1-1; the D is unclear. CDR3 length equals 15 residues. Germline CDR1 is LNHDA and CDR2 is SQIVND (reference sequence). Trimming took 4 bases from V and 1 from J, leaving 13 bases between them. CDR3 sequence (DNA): TGTGCCAGTAGTACCCCCGGAGCAGAGAACACTGAAGCTTTCTTT. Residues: CASSTPGAENTEAFF.

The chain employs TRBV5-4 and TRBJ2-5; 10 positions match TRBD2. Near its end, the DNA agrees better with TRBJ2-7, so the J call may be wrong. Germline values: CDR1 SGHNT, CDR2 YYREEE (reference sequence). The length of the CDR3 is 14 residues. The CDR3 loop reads CASSSGLAGVEQYF. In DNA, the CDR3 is TGTGCCAGCAGCTCAGGCCTAGCGGGAGTCGAGCAGTACTTC.

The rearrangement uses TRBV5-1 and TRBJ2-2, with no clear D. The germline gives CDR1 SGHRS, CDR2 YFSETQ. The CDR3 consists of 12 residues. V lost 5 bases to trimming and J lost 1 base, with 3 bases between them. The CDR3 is CASRRNTGELFF. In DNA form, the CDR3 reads TGCGCCAGCAGGAGGAACACCGGGGAGCTGTTTTTT.

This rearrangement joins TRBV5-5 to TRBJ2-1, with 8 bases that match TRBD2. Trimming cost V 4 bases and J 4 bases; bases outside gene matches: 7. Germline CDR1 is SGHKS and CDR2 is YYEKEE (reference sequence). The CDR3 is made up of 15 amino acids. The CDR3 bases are TGTGCCAGCAGCACCGGGACTAGTTCTTACAATGAGCAGTTCTTC. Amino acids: CASSTGTSSYNEQFF.

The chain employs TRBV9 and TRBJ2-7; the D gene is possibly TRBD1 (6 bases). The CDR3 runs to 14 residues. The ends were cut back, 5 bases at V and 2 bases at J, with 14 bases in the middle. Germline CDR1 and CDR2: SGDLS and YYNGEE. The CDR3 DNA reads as TGTGCCAGCAGTACCCGACAGGACACCTACGAGCAGTACTTC. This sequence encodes CASSTRQDTYEQYF.

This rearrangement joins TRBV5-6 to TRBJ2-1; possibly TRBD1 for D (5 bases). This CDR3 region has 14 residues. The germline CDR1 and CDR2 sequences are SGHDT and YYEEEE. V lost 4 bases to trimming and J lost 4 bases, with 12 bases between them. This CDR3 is CASSLRTLYNEQFF. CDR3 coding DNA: TGTGCCAGCAGCCTGAGGACATTATACAATGAGCAGTTCTTC.